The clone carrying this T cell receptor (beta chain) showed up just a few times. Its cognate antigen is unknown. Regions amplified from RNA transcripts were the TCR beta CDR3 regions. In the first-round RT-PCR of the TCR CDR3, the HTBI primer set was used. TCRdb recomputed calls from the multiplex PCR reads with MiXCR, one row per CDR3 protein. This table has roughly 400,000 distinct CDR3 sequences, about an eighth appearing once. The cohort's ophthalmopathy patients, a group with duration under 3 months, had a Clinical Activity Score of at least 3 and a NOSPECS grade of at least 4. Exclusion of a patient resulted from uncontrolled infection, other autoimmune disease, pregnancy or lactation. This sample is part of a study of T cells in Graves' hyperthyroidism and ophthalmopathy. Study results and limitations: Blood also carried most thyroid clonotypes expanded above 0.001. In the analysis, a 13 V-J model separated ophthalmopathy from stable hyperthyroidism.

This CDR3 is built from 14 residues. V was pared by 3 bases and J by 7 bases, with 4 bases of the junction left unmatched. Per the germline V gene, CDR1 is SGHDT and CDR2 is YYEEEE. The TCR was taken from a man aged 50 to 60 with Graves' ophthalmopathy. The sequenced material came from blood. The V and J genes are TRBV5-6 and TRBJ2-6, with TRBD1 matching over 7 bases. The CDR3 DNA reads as TGTGCCAGCAGCTCTGACAGGGTAGCCAACGTCCTGACTTTC. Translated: CASSSDRVANVLTF.